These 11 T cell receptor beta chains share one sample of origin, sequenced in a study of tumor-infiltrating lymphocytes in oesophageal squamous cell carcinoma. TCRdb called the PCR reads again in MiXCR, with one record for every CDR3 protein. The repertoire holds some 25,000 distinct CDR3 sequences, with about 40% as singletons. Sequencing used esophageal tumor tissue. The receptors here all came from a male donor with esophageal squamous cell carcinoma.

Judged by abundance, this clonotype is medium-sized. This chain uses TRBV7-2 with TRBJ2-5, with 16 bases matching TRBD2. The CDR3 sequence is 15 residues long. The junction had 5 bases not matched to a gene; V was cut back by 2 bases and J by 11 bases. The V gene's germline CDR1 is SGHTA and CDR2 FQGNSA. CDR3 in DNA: TGTGCCAGCAGCTTATCCGGGACTAGCGGGGGGGAGCAGTACTTC. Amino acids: CASSLSGTSGGEQYF. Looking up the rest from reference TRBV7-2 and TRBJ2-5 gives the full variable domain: GAGVSQSPSNKVTEKGKDVELRCDPISGHTALYWYRQSLGQGLEFLIYFQGNSAPDKSGLPSDRFSAERTGGSVSTLTIQRTQQEDSAVYLCASSLSGTSGGEQYFGPGTRLLVL.

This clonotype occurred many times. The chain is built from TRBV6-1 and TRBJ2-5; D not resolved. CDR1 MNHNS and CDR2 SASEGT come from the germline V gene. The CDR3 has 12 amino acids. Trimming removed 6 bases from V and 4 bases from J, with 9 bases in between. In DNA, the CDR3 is TGTGCCAGCAGAGGTGGCATAGAGACCCAGTACTTC. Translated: CASRGGIETQYF.

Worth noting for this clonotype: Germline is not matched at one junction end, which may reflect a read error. The CDR3 DNA follows: TGCGCCAGCAGCGTCTACCCCACAGTATCCTACGAGCAGTACTTT. It translates to CASSVYPTVSYEQYF. The genes are TRBV5-1 and TRBJ1-6; D gene ambiguous. This CDR3 is 15 amino acids long. Germline V gene sequence: CDR1 SGHRS, CDR2 YFSETQ.

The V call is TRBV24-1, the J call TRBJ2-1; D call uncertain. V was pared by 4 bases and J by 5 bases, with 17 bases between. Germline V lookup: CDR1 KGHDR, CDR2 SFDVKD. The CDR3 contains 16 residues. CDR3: CATSEGRRPGDNEQFF. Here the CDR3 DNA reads TGTGCCACCAGTGAAGGTCGGCGACCGGGCGACAATGAGCAGTTCTTC.

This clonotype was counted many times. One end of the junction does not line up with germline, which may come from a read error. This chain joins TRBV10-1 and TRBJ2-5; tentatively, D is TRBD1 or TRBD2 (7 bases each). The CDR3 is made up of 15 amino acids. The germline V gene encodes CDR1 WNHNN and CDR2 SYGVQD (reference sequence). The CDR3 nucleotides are TGTGCCAGCAGTGAATCAGGGGGGGGCTACAATGAGCAGTACTTC. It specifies CASSESGGGYNEQYF.

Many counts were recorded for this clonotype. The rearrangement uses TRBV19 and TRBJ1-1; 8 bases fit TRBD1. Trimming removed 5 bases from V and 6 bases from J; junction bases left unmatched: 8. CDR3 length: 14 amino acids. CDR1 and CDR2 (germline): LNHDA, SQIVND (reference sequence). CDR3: CASSRGQGVPEAFF. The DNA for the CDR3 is TGTGCCAGTAGTCGAGGACAGGGAGTACCTGAAGCTTTCTTT.

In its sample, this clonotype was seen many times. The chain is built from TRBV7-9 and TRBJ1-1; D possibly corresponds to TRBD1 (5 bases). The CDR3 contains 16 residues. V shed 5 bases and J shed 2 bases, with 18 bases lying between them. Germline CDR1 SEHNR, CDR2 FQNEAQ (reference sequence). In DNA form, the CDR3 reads TGTGCCAGCAGCCCCGGCGGGAGCAGGGTCAACACTGAAGCTTTCTTT. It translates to CASSPGGSRVNTEAFF.

CDR3 nucleotides: TGTGCCAGCAGCCAAGAGGGCGGGGGACAGACAAACACCGGGGAGCTGTATTTT. Translating gives CASSQEGGGQTNTGELYF. This sequence joins TRBV7-4 and TRBJ2-3; perhaps D is TRBD1 or TRBD2 (7 bases each). Germline-derived CDR1 and CDR2 are SGHVT and SQSDAQ. CDR3 size: 18 residues. Trimming left V 5 bases short and J 14 bases short, with 35 bases between.

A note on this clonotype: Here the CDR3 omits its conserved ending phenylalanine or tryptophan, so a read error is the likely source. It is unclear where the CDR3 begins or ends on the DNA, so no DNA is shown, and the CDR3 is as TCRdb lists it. The CDR3 sequence: CASSSDRGSLSIQYFGN. The rearrangement links TRBV12-3 or TRBV12-4 to TRBJ2-5; TRBD1 is the table's D call, not checked against the DNA. The CDR3 numbers 17 amino acids, ends counted.

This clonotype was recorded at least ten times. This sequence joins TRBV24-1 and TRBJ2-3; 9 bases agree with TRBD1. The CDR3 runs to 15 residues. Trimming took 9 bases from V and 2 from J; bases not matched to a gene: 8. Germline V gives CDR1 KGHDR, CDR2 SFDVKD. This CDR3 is CATRTGERDTDTQYF. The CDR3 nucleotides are TGTGCCACCCGGACAGGGGAGCGCGACACAGATACGCAGTATTTT.

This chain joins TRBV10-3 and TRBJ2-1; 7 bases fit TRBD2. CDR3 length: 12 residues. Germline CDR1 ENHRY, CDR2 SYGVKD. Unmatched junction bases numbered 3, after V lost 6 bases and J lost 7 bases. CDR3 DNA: TGTGCCATCAGCCCTAGCGGAAATGAGCAGTTCTTC. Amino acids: CAISPSGNEQFF.